This T cell receptor (beta chain) is drawn from a study of cytomegalovirus exposure and HLA in healthy donors. Study-wide results and limits: The dataset shows that most TCR sequences were rare, while some public TCRs occurred in many donors. Within the 95 to 150 validation repertoires, first-cohort TCR clusters tended to co-occur, according to a later analysis.

Some clones are missing from TCRdb's copy, which holds only in-frame ones; the method was immunoSEQ multiplex PCR. This sample has about 120,000 clones, with approximately 90% found just once. Note on this clone: Its specificity is unknown.

CDR1 and CDR2 (germline): SGHAT, FQNNGV. V was pared by 5 bases and J by 7 bases, with 13 bases of the junction left unmatched. The CDR3 totals 16 residues. The genes are TRBV11-2 and TRBJ1-3, with TRBD1 matching over 8 bases. The sample taken for sequencing was PBMCs. The TCR was taken from a man between 18 and 35 years old in good health and CMV-seronegative. Here the CDR3 DNA reads TGTGCCAGCAGCCTCTCAGGACAGGGCTCGTCGAACACCATATATTTT. It is translated as CASSLSGQGSSNTIYF. Full variable domain (rest looked up from reference TRBV11-2 and TRBJ1-3): EAGVAQSPRYKIIEKRQSVAFWCNPISGHATLYWYQQILGQGPKLLIQFQNNGVVDDSQLPKDRFSAERLKGVDSTLKIQPAKLEDSAVYLCASSLSGQGSSNTIYFGEGSWLTVV.